The T cell receptor beta chain described here comes from a study of EBV T-cell therapy then PD-1 blockade in nasopharyngeal carcinoma. Germline V gene lookup returns CDR1 MNHEY and CDR2 SVGAGI. This CDR3 has 15 residues. With V trimmed by 6 bases and J by 1 base, 3 bases remained unmatched. Method: immunoSEQ multiplex PCR; TCRdb's copy keeps in-frame clones and lacks some. The sample includes about 20,000 clones, roughly 84% seen only once; the top ten take approximately 31%. For this clone: Its cognate antigen is unknown.

The treatment was: AdE1-LMPpoly-expanded autologous EBV-specific T-cell therapy followed by anti-PD-1 nivolumab. Specimen: CD8+ T cells from blood, collected around day 34 from a patient whose treatment included autologous EBV-specific T cells and nivolumab. The TCR originated in a middle-aged man with nasopharyngeal carcinoma. The chain links TRBV6-5 to TRBJ2-2, with 9 bases that match TRBD1. In DNA, the CDR3 is TGTGCCAGCAGCCGACAGGGGGAGAACACCGGGGAGCTGTTTTTT. Translated, it gives CASSRQGENTGELFF.